This TCR beta chain was profiled in a study of T cell responses to AZD1222 COVID-19 vaccine. Points from the study as a whole: Spike-specific TCR breadth and depth rose after two AZD1222 doses. There were repertoire samples only from the period after the peak T cell response. Unmutated variant regions are reportedly targeted by nearly half of spike-specific TCRs.

TCRdb keeps only in-frame clones here, not all; method: immunoSEQ multiplex PCR. The sample yields about 150,000 clones, approximately 90% seen once. Notes on this clone: Its antigen is not known.

V was pared by 3 bases and J by 6 bases, with 18 bases between. The CDR3 runs 15 residues. Germline V gives CDR1 DFQATT, CDR2 SNEGSKA (reference sequence). The sequencing used peripheral blood, collected on day 0 of AZD1222 vaccination. The gene calls are TRBV20-1 and TRBJ2-1; unclear D gene. The source of this sequence is an adult in good health. DNA for the CDR3: TGCAGTGCTAGTGCTATCATCCCGGGCCTCAATGAGCAGTTCTTC. Translating gives CSASAIIPGLNEQFF.